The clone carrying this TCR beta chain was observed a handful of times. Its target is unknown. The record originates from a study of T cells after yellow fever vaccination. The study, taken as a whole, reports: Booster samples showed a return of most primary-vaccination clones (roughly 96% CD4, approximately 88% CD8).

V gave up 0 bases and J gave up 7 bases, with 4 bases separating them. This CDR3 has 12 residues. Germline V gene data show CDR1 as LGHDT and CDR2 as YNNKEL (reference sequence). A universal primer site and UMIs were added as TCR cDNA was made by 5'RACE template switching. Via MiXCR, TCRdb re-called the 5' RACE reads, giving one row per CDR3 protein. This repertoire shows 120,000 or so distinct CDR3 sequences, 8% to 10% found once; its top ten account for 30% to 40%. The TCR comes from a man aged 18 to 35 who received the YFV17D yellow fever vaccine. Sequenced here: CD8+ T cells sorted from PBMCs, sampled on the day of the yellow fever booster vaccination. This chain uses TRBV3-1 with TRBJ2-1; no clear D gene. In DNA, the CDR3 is TGTGCCAGCAGCCAAGACGGTAATGAGCAGTTCTTC. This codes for CASSQDGNEQFF.